The 15 T cell receptor beta chains below come from one sample, sequenced in a study of blood T cell repertoires in COVID-19. The repertoire was sequenced with immunoSEQ multiplex PCR; TCRdb's copy has only in-frame clones and lacks some. This table holds approximately 75,000 clones, more than 70% found once. Source material: peripheral blood. The receptors here all came from a middle-aged man with COVID-19, enrolled during active disease.

This chain connects TRBV29-1 to TRBJ2-5; TRBD1 agrees at 7 bases. Germline CDR1 is SQVTM and CDR2 is ANQGSEA. CDR3 size: 13 residues. V shed 0 bases and J 5 bases; nucleotides not matched to a gene: 3. As DNA, the CDR3 is TGCAGCGTTGAAGAGAGAGGGGGCGAGACCCAGTACTTC. This gives the protein CSVEERGGETQYF.

The chain employs TRBV19 and TRBJ2-3; 9 bases fit TRBD2. This CDR3 is 15 amino acids long. Germline trimming cut 6 bases from V and 4 bases from J; bases unmatched to any gene: 8. Germline V lookup: CDR1 LNHDA, CDR2 SQIVND (reference sequence). CDR3 amino acids: CASRNAGGPSDTQYF. The CDR3 bases are TGTGCCAGTAGGAACGCGGGAGGGCCCTCAGATACGCAGTATTTT.

The chain recombines TRBV9 with TRBJ2-3, with 11 nucleotides matching TRBD2. CDR3 length equals 15 residues. The J segment lost 3 bases and the V segment lost 4 bases, leaving 4 bases of the junction unmatched. Germline CDR1 and CDR2: SGDLS and YYNGEE. CDR3: CASSLAGGGTDTQYF. The CDR3 DNA is TGTGCCAGCAGCCTAGCGGGGGGCGGAACAGATACGCAGTATTTT.

The chain uses TRBV28 and TRBJ1-2; D is perhaps TRBD1 (5 bases). Germline lookup yields CDR1 MDHEN and CDR2 SYDVKM. V was shortened by 2 bases and J by 1 base, with 14 bases between the two germline ends. CDR3 length: 16 amino acids. The CDR3 sequence is CASSLGQGLGNYGYTF. The CDR3 region has the DNA TGTGCCAGCAGTTTAGGGCAGGGACTAGGTAACTATGGCTACACCTTC.

This clone was counted between two and nine times. The V gene is TRBV18, the J gene TRBJ2-5; 7 bases map to TRBD1. Germline CDR1 KGHSH, CDR2 LQKENI. The CDR3 spans 15 residues. V lost 0 bases to trimming and J lost 5 bases; unmatched junction nucleotides: 6. This CDR3 is CASSPPHIRGETQYF. CDR3 coding DNA: TGTGCCAGCTCACCACCGCACATCAGGGGGGAGACCCAGTACTTC.

The chain employs TRBV5-1 and TRBJ1-1, with TRBD1 matching over 7 bases. This CDR3 contains 14 residues. Germline CDR1 SGHRS, CDR2 YFSETQ. V shed 2 bases and J 1 base; nucleotides not matched to a gene: 2. CDR3 in DNA: TGCGCCAGCAGCTTCTCAGGGGGGAACACTGAAGCTTTCTTT. Amino acid sequence: CASSFSGGNTEAFF. Full variable domain (remainder filled in from reference TRBV5-1 and TRBJ1-1): KAGVTQTPRYLIKTRGQQVTLSCSPISGHRSVSWYQQTPGQGLQFLFEYFSETQRNKGNFPGRFSGRQFSNSRSEMNVSTLELGDSALYLCASSFSGGNTEAFFGQGTRLTVV.

V usage is TRBV4-2 and J usage is TRBJ2-1; 10 bases are shared with TRBD2. The V gene's germline CDR1 is LGHNA and CDR2 YNFKEQ. Trimming took 3 bases from V and 4 from J; bases not matched to a gene: 6. The CDR3 is 16 residues long. CDR3 region: CASSHQTSGLYNEQFF. CDR3 in DNA: TGTGCCAGCAGCCACCAGACTAGCGGGCTTTACAATGAGCAGTTCTTC.

V is TRBV4-1 and J is TRBJ2-7, with TRBD2 identical over 7 bases. The J segment lost 0 bases and the V segment lost 3 bases, leaving 11 bases of the junction unmatched. The CDR3 is 17 amino acids. Germline CDR1 and CDR2: MGHRA and YSYEKL. The chain's CDR3 is CASSHRFLADSSYEQYF. The CDR3 nucleotides read TGCGCCAGCAGCCATCGATTCCTAGCGGATAGCTCCTACGAGCAGTACTTC.

J is TRBJ2-7 and V is TRBV12-3 or TRBV12-4; D is ambiguous. The CDR3 has 13 residues. With 6 bases removed from V and 2 bases from J, the gap between germline ends came to 11 bases. The CDR3 bases are TGTGCCAGCAGATTGACACCTACCTACGAGCAGTACTTC. Protein product: CASRLTPTYEQYF.

The chain uses TRBV28 and TRBJ2-3; D remains ambiguous. CDR1 and CDR2 (germline): MDHEN, SYDVKM. Between the trimmed V and J ends, which lost 8 bases and 5 bases, there was a span of 14 bases. CDR3 length: 13 residues. The CDR3 bases are TGTGCCAGCTGTGCCTTTATCGGAGATACGCAGTATTTT. It yields the protein CASCAFIGDTQYF. Based on the CDR3 plus reference TRBV28 and TRBJ2-3, the full variable domain is DVKVTQSSRYLVKRTGEKVFLECVQDMDHENMFWYRQDPGLGLRLIYFSYDVKMKEKGDIPEGYSVSREKKERFSLILESASTNQTSMYLCASCAFIGDTQYFGPGTRLTVL.

This clone is medium-sized within its sample. The CDR3 loop is CASSYSPGRDEQYF. DNA for the CDR3: TGTGCCAGCAGTTACTCGCCAGGCCGCGACGAGCAGTACTTC. The chain has TRBV6-6 and TRBJ2-7, with D unresolved. The CDR3 length is 14 residues. Germline V gene sequence: CDR1 MNHNY, CDR2 SVGAGI (reference sequence). V lost 0 bases, J lost 5 bases, and 11 bases lay in between.

This clone was counted once. This sequence joins TRBV19 and TRBJ2-1; 7 positions agree with TRBD2. CDR1 LNHDA and CDR2 SQIVND come from the germline V gene (reference sequence). CDR3 length: 15 amino acids. J lost 7 bases, V lost 3 bases, and 9 bases had no gene match. The DNA of the CDR3 is TGTGCCAGTAGTATCGAGGGGAGGGTTTGGAATGAGCAGTTCTTC. As protein: CASSIEGRVWNEQFF.

CDR3 region: CASSARQGAGEQYF. DNA for the CDR3: TGTGCCAGCAGCGCCCGACAGGGGGCGGGGGAGCAGTACTTC. The chain joins TRBV7-2 to TRBJ2-7; 10 bases are shared with TRBD1. Germline V lookup: CDR1 SGHTA, CDR2 FQGNSA. This CDR3 has 14 residues. V lost 5 bases and J lost 7; bases outside the gene matches: 8.

The chain links TRBV27 to TRBJ2-3; D call uncertain. This CDR3 region has 15 residues. Trimming removed 5 bases from V and 4 bases from J, with 16 bases in between. Germline CDR1 and CDR2: MNHEY and SMNVEV (reference sequence). The CDR3 protein is CASSLSPTAADTQYF. The CDR3 DNA follows: TGTGCCAGCAGTCTCTCCCCCACTGCTGCAGATACGCAGTATTTT.

This clone was seen just once. This sequence joins TRBV4-1 and TRBJ2-7; D remains ambiguous. This CDR3 contains 15 residues. Germline CDR1 and CDR2: MGHRA and YSYEKL. Trimming took off 4 bases at V and 0 bases at J, with 13 bases between the two ends. CDR3 nucleotides: TGCGCCAGCAGCCCAGACGAGCGATTCTCCTACGAGCAGTACTTC. This codes for CASSPDERFSYEQYF.